This TCR beta chain was identified in a study of T cell responses to AZD1222 COVID-19 vaccine (dated by TCRdb to about 2021). A note on the overall study: TCR sequencing was performed for more than 230 trial participants, of whom some 200 were given two doses of AZD1222 and approximately 26 were given two doses of MenACWY control vaccine. Trial participants were enrolled by age into 18-55, 56-69 and 70-plus year subgroups, with roughly 160, 29 and 62 TCR-sequenced participants respectively. Here is what the overall study found, with its caveats: The vaccine-associated CD4 TCRs covered the entire spike protein, and the dominant responses fell in regions 160-218 and 743-854. Conclusions about previously exposed vaccinees are limited, since just 6 or 7 AZD1222 recipients were seropositive for SARS-CoV-2 at baseline. No day 14 peak-response samples were available, so repertoires were characterized only after the peak T cell response. Reportedly, almost half of the unique spike-specific TCRs recognized epitopes lying outside the regions that are mutated in the B.1.351 and B.1.1.7 variants. After two AZD1222 doses, spike-specific TCR breadth and depth were significantly higher than at day 0 and than in MenACWY recipients. Participants were mostly white British and included more females than males, and it was suggested by the authors that clonal diversity may have been underestimated. The 56-69-year group was small, and its depth increase did not reach significance, likely because of low power.

The sample's time point label is to be understood as: baseline before first vaccination. Per the publication, the treatment or condition label means: meningococcal conjugate vaccine given as trial control. Samples from vaccinated people were obtained from the UK trials COV001 and COV002, which included a single-blind randomized controlled phase 2/3 trial of AZD1222 (ChAdOx1 nCoV-19) in healthy adults. For TCRbeta chain sequencing, PBMC samples from trial participants were taken at day 0 and at day 28 after the second dose. Reading from cysteine to phenylalanine, the CDR3 counts 17 amino acids. Only the CDR3 portion is preserved as DNA: 51 bases, with reading frame beginning at the first base. V sheds 3 bases and J sheds 0 bases, leaving 12 bases between their ends. The germline V gene sets CDR1 to LGHNA and CDR2 to YSLEER. The CDR3 regions of human TCRbeta chains were analyzed by immunosequencing. The authors' analysis ran thus. Repertoire TCRs were checked for matches against a reference library of SARS-CoV-2-specific TCRs that had been generated using the MIRA antigen-specificity platform. Breadth was defined as the fraction of unique TCRs that were SARS-CoV-2-associated, and depth was defined as the fraction of total T cells that were SARS-CoV-2-associated. Each spike-specific TCR was assigned to its reactive spike region and to a CD4 or CD8 class using the MIRA data. Log10-transformed breadth and depth values were compared by one-way ANOVA with Sidak's multiple comparisons tests. In TCRdb, the immuneACCESS table is reduced to in-frame sequences with V and J assigned. These tables do not hold every clone; where another copy was compared, an unresolved V gene accounts for under half, and the others remain unexplained. The D gene and trimming were derived from the DNA, and the V and J assignments and clone size from that table. The table for this sample lists more than 140,000 clones; 88% of them were counted only once. The ten largest clones take up about 3.3% of the sample.

As regards this clone: Its target antigen remains unknown. Base qualities are not recorded, but no much larger clone differs from it by a single base.

This specimen consisted of peripheral blood, obtained on day 0 of MenACWY control vaccination. The chain is encoded by TRBV4-3 joined to TRBJ2-6; confidence is insufficient to name the D gene. This clonotype was sampled from an adult in good health. The CDR3 region has the sequence CASSHGRVSSGANVLTF. The nucleotide sequence reads as follows: TGCGCCAGCAGCCACGGACGGGTGAGCTCTGGGGCCAACGTCCTGACTTTC.